This T cell receptor (beta chain) originates from a study of blood T cell repertoires in COVID-19 (dated by TCRdb to the early 2020s). As for the study more broadly: Samples covering the acute and convalescent phases of COVID-19 were provided by collaborators in the United States, Italy and Spain. The material from the prospective study consisted of cDNA or gDNA derived from T cells, B-cell-depleted T cells, or PBMCs. Subjects who had been exposed to COVID-19, were actively infected with it, or had recovered from it provided the deeply sampled blood TCRbeta repertoires that made up the dataset. A freely available public database, intended as a resource for researchers studying the immune response to SARS-CoV-2, is where the repertoires were released. Samples came from the ongoing ImmuneRACE study (first 160 participants) plus 1,254 subjects from 6 global collaborators. Nearly every sample came with metadata listing a de-identified subject ID, COVID-19 status, age in years and sex. Where available, HLA class I and class II types were obtained from metadata supplied by the sample provider rather than from assay-based typing. The paper's findings and limits, for the study overall: How much clinical and demographic metadata was included differed by source and by participant, and the metadata was provided uncurated.

One collaborating source in Seattle enrolled patients during active infection and followed them longitudinally through the course of disease. Whole blood was collected in K2EDTA tubes by collaborating institutions according to the institutions' own protocols. For TCRbeta analysis, collaborators shipped samples as frozen whole blood, isolated PBMCs, or DNA extracted from either of those sample types. The germline V gene encodes CDR1 SGHVS and CDR2 FQNEAQ. Germline trimming: 5 bases from V, 6 bases from J; junction bases outside gene matches: 8. The CDR3 starts with the cysteine, ends with the phenylalanine, and has 16 residues. Kept here is only the CDR3 DNA, which spans 48 bases and is read in frame from base 1. The immunoSEQ Assay, a bias-controlled multiplex PCR, was used to amplify TCRbeta CDR3 regions from genomic DNA. In the original analysis: The number of nucleated cells in each sample was estimated by amplification of reference gene primers within the assay. To quantify the absolute abundance of each unique TCRbeta CDR3 rearrangement, sequence reads were collapsed and filtered. For each sample, productive Simpson clonality was calculated as the square root of Simpson's diversity index across productive rearrangements. The clones in this table, taken by TCRdb from immuneACCESS, are in-frame only. Not every clone is retained; where verified, under half of the shortfall comes from an unresolved V gene, and the cause of the rest is unknown. V and J calls plus clone size are reproduced from that table; the DNA served to infer D and trimming. Present in this sample are around 150,000 clones, 92% of which were seen just once. More than 4.5% of the sample lies in the top ten.

Comment on this clone: This receptor's antigen is unknown. Base qualities are not at hand, and no much larger clone is one base apart.

The rearranged chain carries TRBV7-8 and TRBJ2-1, with 12 bases matching TRBD2. The material sequenced was peripheral blood. The sequence came from a man aged 30-40 years with COVID-19, enrolled during active disease. CDR3 loop: CASSGLAGGPSNEQFF. Here is the DNA: TGTGCCAGCAGCGGGCTAGCGGGAGGGCCCTCCAATGAGCAGTTCTTC.